This T cell receptor (beta chain) comes out of a study of T cell responses to AZD1222 COVID-19 vaccine. A word on this clone: Its antigen is undetermined.

Generated by immunoSEQ multiplex PCR, the TCRdb table keeps only in-frame clones and is missing some. The sample lists 180,000 or so clones; 85% to 95% were seen once. Study-wide points: Only after the peak T cell response were repertoires sampled. It should be noted that donors were predominantly white British and more often female, and clonal diversity was possibly underestimated. Within unmutated variant regions lay the reported targets of nearly half of spike-specific TCRs.

This TCR came from an adult in good health. The specimen comprised peripheral blood, sampled on day 0 of AZD1222 vaccination.

The CDR3 nucleotides are TGTGCCAGCAGCTCAAATATACATGGGCAGAACTCCTACGAGCAGTACTTC. The encoded protein is CASSSNIHGQNSYEQYF. The V call is TRBV7-9, the J call TRBJ2-7; D is ambiguous. The germline V gene has CDR1 SEHNR and CDR2 FQNEAQ (reference sequence). V was cut by 4 bases and J by 0 bases, with 19 bases left in between. The CDR3 covers 17 residues.